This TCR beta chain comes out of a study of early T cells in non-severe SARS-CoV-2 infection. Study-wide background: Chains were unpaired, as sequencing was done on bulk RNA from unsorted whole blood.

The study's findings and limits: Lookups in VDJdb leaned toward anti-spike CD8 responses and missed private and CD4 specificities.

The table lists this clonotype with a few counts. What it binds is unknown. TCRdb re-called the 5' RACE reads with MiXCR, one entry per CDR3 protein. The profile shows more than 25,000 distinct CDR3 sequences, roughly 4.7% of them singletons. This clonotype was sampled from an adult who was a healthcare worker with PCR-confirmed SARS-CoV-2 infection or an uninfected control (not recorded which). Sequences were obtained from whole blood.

DNA for the CDR3: TGTGCCAGCAGCAGTAGACAGGGACCCTACAATGAGCAGTTCTTC. Translated: CASSSRQGPYNEQFF. The V and J genes are TRBV7-8 and TRBJ2-1, with 7 bases aligning to TRBD1. V was clipped by 5 bases and J by 2 bases; unmatched bases: 6. This CDR3 contains 15 residues. CDR1 and CDR2 from the germline V gene are SGHVS and FQNEAQ.